What follows are 13 T cell receptor beta chains derived from one specimen sequenced in a study of OX40 agonist ivuxolimab in advanced cancers. The data were produced by immunoSEQ multiplex PCR, yet TCRdb's version contains in-frame clones alone and is incomplete. The profile shows tens of thousands of clones, around 88% of them singletons. The material sequenced was CD4+ or CD8+ T cells sorted from blood, taken in a trial of the OX40 agonist ivuxolimab. The receptor source for this set is an adult with an advanced solid tumor such as melanoma, head and neck, liver or kidney cancer.

V usage is TRBV7-9 and J usage is TRBJ2-2, with 11 bases aligning to TRBD2. Germline assignment: CDR1 SEHNR and CDR2 FQNEAQ (reference sequence). V lost 6 bases and J lost 6; bases outside the gene matches: 12. The CDR3 is 17 residues long. CDR3 amino acids: CASRLAGGLSGPGELFF. CDR3 nucleotides: TGTGCCAGCAGGCTAGCGGGGGGACTGTCTGGGCCCGGGGAGCTGTTTTTT.

V is TRBV7-2 and J is TRBJ2-7; tentatively, D is TRBD1 (5 bases). Trimming left V 5 bases short and J 7 bases short, with 15 bases between. Germline CDR1 and CDR2: SGHTA and FQGNSA. The CDR3 length is 13 residues. CDR3 residues: CASSTGQGTEQYF. The CDR3 DNA is TGTGCCAGCAGCACTGGCCAGGGAACGGAGCAGTACTTC.

The DNA for the CDR3 is TGTGCCAGCAGCTCAGGGGGACTAGCGGTACAAGAGACCCAGTACTTC. This encodes CASSSGGLAVQETQYF. The V gene is TRBV5-4, the J gene TRBJ2-5, with 11 bases lining up with TRBD2. Germline V CDR1 and CDR2: SGHNT, YYREEE (reference sequence). This CDR3 is built from 16 residues. V lost 3 bases and J lost 2; bases outside the gene matches: 6.

The chain employs TRBV28 and TRBJ1-5; D ambiguous. The V gene's germline CDR1 is MDHEN and CDR2 SYDVKM. The CDR3 has 20 amino acids. Between the trimmed V and J ends, which lost 1 base and 0 bases, there was a span of 22 bases. The CDR3 coding sequence is TGTGCCAGCAGTTTATCTTCCCGGGCCTGGGAGAGGCGTAGCAATCAGCCCCAGCATTTT. It is translated as CASSLSSRAWERRSNQPQHF.

The V and J genes are TRBV7-8 and TRBJ2-4, with D tentatively TRBD1 or TRBD2 (5 bases each). V shed 4 bases and J shed 8 bases, with 18 bases lying between them. This CDR3 contains 15 residues. From germline, CDR1 is SGHVS and CDR2 FQNEAQ. CDR3 protein: CASSSPLGGTDIQYF. CDR3 DNA sequence: TGTGCCAGCAGCTCCCCCCTTGGGGGAACAGACATTCAGTACTTC.

The chain recombines TRBV6-5 with TRBJ1-1; D might be TRBD1 (5 bases). The germline V gene encodes CDR1 MNHEY and CDR2 SVGAGI. The CDR3 is 15 amino acids. With 7 bases removed from V and 3 bases from J, the gap between germline ends came to 18 bases. The CDR3 DNA sequence: TGTGCCAGCACCCTCCCCCAGGGTCAGGACACTGAAGCTTTCTTT. It translates to CASTLPQGQDTEAFF.

This chain uses TRBV11-3 with TRBJ2-3; D possibly corresponds to TRBD2 (5 bases). The CDR3 has 14 amino acids. Germline CDR1 is SGHNT and CDR2 is YENEEA. V lost 5 bases to trimming and J lost 0 bases, with 9 bases between them. In DNA form, the CDR3 reads TGTGCCAGCAGCCTTAGCGCTAGCACAGATACGCAGTATTTT. Its translation is CASSLSASTDTQYF. Using reference TRBV11-3 and TRBJ2-3 for the parts outside the CDR3, the full variable domain is EAGVVQSPRYKIIEKKQPVAFWCNPISGHNTLYWYLQNLGQGPELLIRYENEEAVDDSQLPKDRFSAERLKGVDSTLKIQPAELGDSAVYLCASSLSASTDTQYFGPGTRLTVL.

The J gene is TRBJ1-2, the V gene TRBV5-1; possible D gene TRBD1, 5 bases. V lost 0 bases and J 7 bases, leaving 16 bases between the germline ends. Per germline, CDR1 SGHRS and CDR2 YFSETQ. The CDR3 contains 15 residues. In nucleotides, the CDR3 is TGCGCCAGCAGCTTGGACGGGGCATACGGCTCTGGCTACACCTTC. Translating gives CASSLDGAYGSGYTF.

This rearrangement joins TRBV30 to TRBJ2-1; D unresolved. Germline assignment: CDR1 GTSNPN and CDR2 SVGIG (reference sequence). Trimming removed 2 bases at V and 9 bases at J, with 8 bases between. This CDR3 spans 11 amino acids. The CDR3 DNA follows: TGTGCCTGGAGTCCATATACTGAGCAGTTCTTC. Its translation is CAWSPYTEQFF.

This chain uses TRBV19 with TRBJ2-5, with D possibly TRBD2 on 5 matching bases. There are 13 residues in the CDR3. Germline CDR1 LNHDA, CDR2 SQIVND (reference sequence). V lost 4 bases and J 5 bases, leaving 11 bases between the germline ends. The CDR3: CASSTGKRETQYF. The CDR3 bases are TGTGCCAGTAGTACGGGGAAGCGGGAGACCCAGTACTTC.

This chain uses TRBV30 with TRBJ1-5; no clear D. With 1 base removed from V and 2 bases from J, the gap between germline ends came to 15 bases. This CDR3 has 16 amino acids. Germline CDR1 and CDR2: GTSNPN and SVGIG (reference sequence). The CDR3 coding sequence is TGTGCCTGGAGTGGGTTGTCCGCGTTAGGCAATCAGCCCCAGCATTTT. Translated: CAWSGLSALGNQPQHF.

V usage is TRBV7-8 and J usage is TRBJ2-6; D possibly corresponds to TRBD1 (6 bases). The length of the CDR3 is 15 residues. CDR1 is SGHVS, CDR2 FQNEAQ, per germline. Trimming left V 2 bases short and J 2 bases short, with 7 bases between. The CDR3 region is CASSLRGTGANVLTF. Here the CDR3 DNA reads TGTGCCAGCAGCTTAAGGGGGACTGGGGCCAACGTCCTGACTTTC.

V gene TRBV7-9 combines with J gene TRBJ2-5, with 7 bases that match TRBD2. The CDR3 extends over 14 amino acids. From germline, CDR1 is SEHNR and CDR2 FQNEAQ (reference sequence). Trimming took 2 bases from V and 1 from J; bases not matched to a gene: 1. CDR3 loop: CASSLSSGQETQYF. The CDR3 DNA is TGTGCCAGCAGCTTATCTAGCGGCCAAGAGACCCAGTACTTC.